This TCR beta chain originates from a study of blood T cell repertoires in COVID-19. Sequenced by immunoSEQ multiplex PCR; TCRdb stores in-frame clones only, minus some. The sample has tens of thousands of clones; about nine tenths are singletons. V was trimmed by 0 bases and J by 2 bases, leaving 17 bases between them. Germline CDR1 and CDR2: MNHEY and SVGEGT. This CDR3 is 17 amino acids long. What was sequenced was peripheral blood. The chain joins TRBV6-2 or TRBV6-3 to TRBJ2-7, with a weak D call TRBD2 (5 bases). The receptor's source is a man in his forties or fifties with active COVID-19. The CDR3: CASSYSISGLSPYEQYF. For the CDR3, the DNA is TGTGCCAGCAGTTACTCGATCTCGGGGTTAAGTCCCTACGAGCAGTACTTC.